Sequencing of this T cell receptor (beta chain) was carried out in a study of blood T cells in healthy people across ages. General study findings and limits: Age brought a roughly linear fall in TCR beta diversity measured per million T cells. No conclusive comparison of naive versus antigen-experienced cells was possible with unsorted PBMCs. The study found more naive CD4+ cells and higher diversity in long-lived than aged donors.

This clonotype was counted only a few times. No antigen is known for it. The second PCR ran about 6 to 12 cycles with a sample-barcoded 5' primer and J-beta primers. A tag from a template-switch adaptor with 12 random nucleotides marked each cDNA molecule. TCRdb re-called the 5' RACE reads with MiXCR, one entry per CDR3 protein. This table has some 1,800,000 distinct CDR3 sequences, 39% appearing once. Input material: blood. This TCR derives from a human donor in good health.

CDR3 protein: CASSLRAPGYTF. The CDR3 coding sequence is TGTGCCAGCAGCTTAAGGGCGCCTGGCTACACCTTC. The chain employs TRBV11-2 and TRBJ1-2, with unresolved D. CDR1 is SGHAT and CDR2 is FQNNGV in the germline V gene. The CDR3 length is 12 residues. V was cut by 2 bases and J by 7 bases, with 8 bases left in between.